This T cell receptor (beta chain) came from a study of blood T cell repertoires in COVID-19. Study as a whole: Both acute and convalescent COVID-19 samples were obtained from the United States, Italy and Spain. PBMCs, B-cell-depleted T cells, or T cells were the source of the cDNA or gDNA that made up the material.

The germline V gene has CDR1 MRHNA and CDR2 SNTAGT. Trimming stripped 4 bases from V and 6 bases from J, with 10 bases between. The CDR3 totals 13 residues. As originally analysed: Using reference gene primer amplification, nucleated cell counts were estimated. The method was immunoSEQ multiplex PCR; TCRdb's version includes in-frame clones alone and lacks a portion of them. V and J calls plus clone size are reproduced from that table; the DNA served to infer D and trimming. The sample shows tens of thousands of clones, about 84% of them seen only once. V gene TRBV6-4 combines with J gene TRBJ1-5; D not certain. What was sequenced was peripheral blood. The TCR sequence derives from a woman aged 60 to 75 with acute or convalescent COVID-19. As DNA, the CDR3 is TGTGCCAGCAGTGGTCGCAAGAGTCAGCCCCAGCATTTT. Translated, it gives CASSGRKSQPQHF.